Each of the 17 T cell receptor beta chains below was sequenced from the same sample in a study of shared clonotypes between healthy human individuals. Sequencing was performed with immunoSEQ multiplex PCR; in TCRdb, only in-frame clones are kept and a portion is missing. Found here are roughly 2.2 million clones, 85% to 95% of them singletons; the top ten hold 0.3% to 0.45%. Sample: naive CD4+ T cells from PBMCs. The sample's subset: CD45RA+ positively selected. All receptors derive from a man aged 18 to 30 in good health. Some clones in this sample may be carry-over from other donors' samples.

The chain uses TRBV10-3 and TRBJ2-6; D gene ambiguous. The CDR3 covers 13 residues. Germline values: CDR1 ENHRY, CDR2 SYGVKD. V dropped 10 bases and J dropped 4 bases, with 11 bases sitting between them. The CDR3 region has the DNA TGTGCCAGCCAAGACGTCGGGGCCAACGTCCTGACTTTC. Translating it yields CASQDVGANVLTF.

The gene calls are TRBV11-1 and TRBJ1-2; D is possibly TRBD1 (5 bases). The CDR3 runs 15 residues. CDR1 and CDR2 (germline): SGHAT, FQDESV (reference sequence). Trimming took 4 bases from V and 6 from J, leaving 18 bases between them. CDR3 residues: CASSWRGGDVDGYTF. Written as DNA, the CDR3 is TGTGCCAGCAGCTGGCGGGGAGGGGACGTTGATGGCTACACCTTC.

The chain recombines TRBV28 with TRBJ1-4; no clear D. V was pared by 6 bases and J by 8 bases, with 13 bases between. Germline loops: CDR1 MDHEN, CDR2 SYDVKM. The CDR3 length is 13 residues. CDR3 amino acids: CASSPGRREKLFF. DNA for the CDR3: TGTGCCAGCAGCCCCGGGAGGAGGGAAAAACTGTTTTTT. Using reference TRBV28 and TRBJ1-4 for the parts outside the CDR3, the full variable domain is DVKVTQSSRYLVKRTGEKVFLECVQDMDHENMFWYRQDPGLGLRLIYFSYDVKMKEKGDIPEGYSVSREKKERFSLILESASTNQTSMYLCASSPGRREKLFFGSGTQLSVL.

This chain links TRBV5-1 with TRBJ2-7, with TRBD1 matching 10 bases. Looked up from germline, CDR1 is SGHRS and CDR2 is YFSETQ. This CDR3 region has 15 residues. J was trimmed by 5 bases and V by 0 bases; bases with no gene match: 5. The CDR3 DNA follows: TGCGCCAGCAGCTTGGAGACAGGGGGCAGCGACGAGCAGTACTTC. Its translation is CASSLETGGSDEQYF.

The DNA for the CDR3 is TGTGCCAGCAGTCCGACTAGCGCCAGCACAGATACGCAGTATTTT. This sequence encodes CASSPTSASTDTQYF. V usage is TRBV6-6 and J usage is TRBJ2-3; 8 bases agree with TRBD2. The CDR3 loop spans 15 amino acids. J gave up 0 bases and V 5 bases, and 4 bases lay outside the gene matches. CDR1 and CDR2 from the germline V gene are MNHNY and SVGAGI (reference sequence).

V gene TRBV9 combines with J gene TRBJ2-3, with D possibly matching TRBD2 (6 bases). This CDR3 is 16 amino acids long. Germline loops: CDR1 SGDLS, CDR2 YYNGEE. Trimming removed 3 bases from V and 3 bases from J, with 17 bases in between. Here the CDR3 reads CASSGRDSQRTDTQYF. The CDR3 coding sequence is TGTGCCAGCAGCGGCCGGGACTCACAAAGGACAGATACGCAGTATTTT. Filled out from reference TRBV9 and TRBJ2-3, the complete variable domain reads DSGVTQTPKHLITATGQRVTLRCSPRSGDLSVYWYQQSLDQGLQFLIQYYNGEERAKGNILERFSAQQFPDLHSELNLSSLELGDSALYFCASSGRDSQRTDTQYFGPGTRLTVL.

The CDR3 region has the DNA TGTGCCAGCAGCTTGGCCTCTGGAGGCCTAACCTACGAGCAGTACTTC. Translating it yields CASSLASGGLTYEQYF. The chain joins TRBV7-9 to TRBJ2-7; TRBD2 is a possible D gene (5 bases). V shed 3 bases and J shed 2 bases, with 17 bases lying between them. There are 16 residues in the CDR3. Germline V lookup: CDR1 SEHNR, CDR2 FQNEAQ (reference sequence).

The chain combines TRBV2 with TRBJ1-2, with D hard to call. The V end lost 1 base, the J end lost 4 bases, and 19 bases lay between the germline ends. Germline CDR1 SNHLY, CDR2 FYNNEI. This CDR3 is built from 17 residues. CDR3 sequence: CASSEGSAVWRVYGYTF. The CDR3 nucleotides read TGTGCCAGCAGTGAAGGGTCAGCAGTCTGGAGGGTCTATGGCTACACCTTC.

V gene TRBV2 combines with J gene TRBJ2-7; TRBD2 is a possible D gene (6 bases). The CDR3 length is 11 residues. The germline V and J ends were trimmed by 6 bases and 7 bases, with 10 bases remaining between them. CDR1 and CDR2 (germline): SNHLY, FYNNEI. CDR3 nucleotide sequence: TGTGCCAGCAGCCGGGCGGGGGAGCAGTACTTC. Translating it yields CASSRAGEQYF.

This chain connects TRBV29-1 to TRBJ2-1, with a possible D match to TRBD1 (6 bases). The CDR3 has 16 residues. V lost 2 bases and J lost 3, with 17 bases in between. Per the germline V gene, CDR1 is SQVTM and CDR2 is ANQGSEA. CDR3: CSVESPLKGDYNEQFF. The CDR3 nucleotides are TGCAGCGTTGAATCCCCCTTGAAGGGGGACTACAATGAGCAGTTCTTC.

The CDR3 here is CASSFRWTSGRDTGELFF. The DNA of the CDR3 is TGTGCCAGCAGCTTCCGCTGGACTAGCGGGAGGGACACCGGGGAGCTGTTTTTT. The chain is built from TRBV11-2 and TRBJ2-2; 15 positions agree with TRBD2. The V and J ends lost 3 bases and 3 bases, in that order; junction bases with no gene match: 5. CDR1 and CDR2 from the germline V gene are SGHAT and FQNNGV. This CDR3 contains 18 residues.

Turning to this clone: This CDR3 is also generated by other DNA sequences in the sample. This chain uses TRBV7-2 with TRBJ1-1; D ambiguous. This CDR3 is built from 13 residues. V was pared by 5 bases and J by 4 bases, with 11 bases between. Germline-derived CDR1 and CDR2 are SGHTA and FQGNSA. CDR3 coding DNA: TGTGCCAGCAGCCTTGGACGGCCCACTGAAGCTTTCTTT. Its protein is CASSLGRPTEAFF.

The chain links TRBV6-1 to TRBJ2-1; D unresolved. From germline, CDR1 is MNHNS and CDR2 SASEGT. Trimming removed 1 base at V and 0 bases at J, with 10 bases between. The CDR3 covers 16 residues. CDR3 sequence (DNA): TGTGCCAGCAGTGAAGAGCTGCCACTCTCCTACAATGAGCAGTTCTTC. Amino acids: CASSEELPLSYNEQFF.

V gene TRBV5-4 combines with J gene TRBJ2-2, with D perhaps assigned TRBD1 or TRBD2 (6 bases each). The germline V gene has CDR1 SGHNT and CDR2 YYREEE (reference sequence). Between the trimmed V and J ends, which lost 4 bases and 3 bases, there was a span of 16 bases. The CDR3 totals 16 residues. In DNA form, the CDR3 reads TGTGCCAGCAGCCGAGGGACAAGGGGGGACACCGGGGAGCTGTTTTTT. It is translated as CASSRGTRGDTGELFF.

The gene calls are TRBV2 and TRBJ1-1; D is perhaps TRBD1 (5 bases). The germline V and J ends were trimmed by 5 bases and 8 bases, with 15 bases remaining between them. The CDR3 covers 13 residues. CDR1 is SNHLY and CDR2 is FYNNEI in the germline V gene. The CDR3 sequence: CASSLGGVGEAFF. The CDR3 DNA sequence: TGTGCCAGCAGTCTTGGGGGGGTGGGAGAAGCTTTCTTT.

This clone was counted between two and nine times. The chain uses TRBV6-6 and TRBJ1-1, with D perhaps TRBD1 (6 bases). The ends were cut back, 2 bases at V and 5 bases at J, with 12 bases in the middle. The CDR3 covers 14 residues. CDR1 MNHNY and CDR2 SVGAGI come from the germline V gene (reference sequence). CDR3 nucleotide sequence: TGTGCCAGCAGTTACGAGGGGGAAGAAACTGAAGCTTTCTTT. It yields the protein CASSYEGEETEAFF.

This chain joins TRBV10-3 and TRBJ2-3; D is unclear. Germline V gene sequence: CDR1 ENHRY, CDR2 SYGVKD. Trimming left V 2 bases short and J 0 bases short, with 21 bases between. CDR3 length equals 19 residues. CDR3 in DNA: TGTGCCATCAGTGAGAGTCTAGGGTTAACAACCTCTAGCACAGATACGCAGTATTTT. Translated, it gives CAISESLGLTTSSTDTQYF.